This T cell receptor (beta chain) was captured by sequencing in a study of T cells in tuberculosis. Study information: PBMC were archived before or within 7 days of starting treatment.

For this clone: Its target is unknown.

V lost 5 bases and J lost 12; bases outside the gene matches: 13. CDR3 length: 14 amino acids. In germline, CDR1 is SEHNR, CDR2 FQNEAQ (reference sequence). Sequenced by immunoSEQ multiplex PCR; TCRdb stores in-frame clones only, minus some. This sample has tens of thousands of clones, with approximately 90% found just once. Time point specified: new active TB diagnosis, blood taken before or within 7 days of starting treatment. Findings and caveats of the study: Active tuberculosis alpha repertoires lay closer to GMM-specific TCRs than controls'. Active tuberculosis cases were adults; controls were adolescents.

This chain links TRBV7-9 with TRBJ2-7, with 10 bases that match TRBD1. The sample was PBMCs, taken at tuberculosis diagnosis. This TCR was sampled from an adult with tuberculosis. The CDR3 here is CASSIRDRGFKLYF. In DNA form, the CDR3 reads TGTGCCAGCAGCATCCGGGACAGGGGCTTTAAGTTGTACTTC. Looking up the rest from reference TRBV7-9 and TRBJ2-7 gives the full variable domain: DTGVSQNPRHKITKRGQNVTFRCDPISEHNRLYWYRQTLGQGPEFLTYFQNEAQLEKSRLLSDRFSAERPKGSFSTLEIQRTEQGDSAMYLCASSIRDRGFKLYFGPGTRLTVT.